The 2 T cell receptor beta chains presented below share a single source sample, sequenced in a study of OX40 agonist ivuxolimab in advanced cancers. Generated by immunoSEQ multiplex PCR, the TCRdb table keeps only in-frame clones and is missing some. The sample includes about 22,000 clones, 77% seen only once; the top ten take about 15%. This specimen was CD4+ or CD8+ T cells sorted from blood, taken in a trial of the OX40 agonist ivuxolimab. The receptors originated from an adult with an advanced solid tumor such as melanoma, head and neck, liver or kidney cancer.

In nucleotides, the CDR3 is TGCGCCAGCAGCCAAGACCTGCAGGGATCAGATACGCAGTATTTT. As protein: CASSQDLQGSDTQYF. V and J are TRBV4-1 and TRBJ2-3, with D possibly TRBD1 on 5 matching bases. This CDR3 comprises 15 residues. Germline loops: CDR1 MGHRA, CDR2 YSYEKL. Trimming stripped 0 bases from V and 4 bases from J, with 11 bases between.

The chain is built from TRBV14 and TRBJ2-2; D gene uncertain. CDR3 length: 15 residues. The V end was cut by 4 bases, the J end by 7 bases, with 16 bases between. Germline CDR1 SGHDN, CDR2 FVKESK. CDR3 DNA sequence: TGTGCCAGCAGCCCTAATAGTGCCCTAGGCGGGGAGCTGTTTTTT. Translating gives CASSPNSALGGELFF.